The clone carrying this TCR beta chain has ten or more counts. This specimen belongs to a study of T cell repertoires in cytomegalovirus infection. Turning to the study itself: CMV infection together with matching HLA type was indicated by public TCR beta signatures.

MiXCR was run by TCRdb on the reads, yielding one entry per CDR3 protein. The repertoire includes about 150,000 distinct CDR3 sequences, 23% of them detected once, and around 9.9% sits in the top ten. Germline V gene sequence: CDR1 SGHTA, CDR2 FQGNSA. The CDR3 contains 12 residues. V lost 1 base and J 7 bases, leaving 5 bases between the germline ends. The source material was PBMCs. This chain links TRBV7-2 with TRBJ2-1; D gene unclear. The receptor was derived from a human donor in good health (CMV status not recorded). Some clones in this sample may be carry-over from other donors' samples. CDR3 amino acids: CASSLDRNEQFF. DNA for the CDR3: TGTGCCAGCAGCTTAGACAGAAATGAGCAGTTCTTC.